The next 9 T cell receptor beta chains were all read from a single sample in a study of tumor-infiltrating T cells and Merkel cell polyomavirus (TCRdb year 2017). Background on the whole study: The study examined CD8+ T cells specific for the Merkel cell polyomavirus KLL epitope in Merkel cell carcinoma patients.

By immunohistochemistry, the tumors of all patients showed robust positive staining for Merkel cell polyomavirus Large T antigen. The receptor library was made with the immunoSEQ multiplex PCR assay. TCRdb carries this immuneACCESS record with in-frame sequences only. Its versions omit some clonotypes, under half of them owing to an unresolved V gene in the studies checked, with the rest unexplained. This sample has more than 20,000 clones in its table, and around nine tenths of those were observed once. Around 2.7% of the sample lies in the top ten. Sequencing was carried out using lymph node tissue. The receptor set was obtained from a man over 45 with Merkel cell carcinoma.

The chain joins TRBV7-9 to TRBJ1-1; 8 nucleotides align to TRBD1. CDR3 length: 15 residues. In germline, CDR1 is SEHNR, CDR2 FQNEAQ (reference sequence). V shed 5 bases, J shed 5 bases, and the junction held 10 bases outside the gene matches. The CDR3 DNA reads TGTGCCAGCAGCCCGGACCAGGGGGCGAGGACTGAAGCTTTCTTT. It encodes CASSPDQGARTEAFF.

The J gene is TRBJ2-3, the V gene TRBV6-1; 13 positions agree with TRBD2. The ends lost 6 bases at V and 6 bases at J; junction bases unmatched: 6. This CDR3 region has 15 residues. Germline CDR1 reads MNHNS; CDR2 reads SASEGT. Written as DNA, the CDR3 is TGTGCCAGCAGGGGACTAGCGGGGACCAGGGATACGCAGTATTTT. Its protein is CASRGLAGTRDTQYF.

This clone was detected only once. The rearrangement uses TRBV9 and TRBJ1-2, with TRBD1 matching 7 bases. Germline V gene lookup returns CDR1 SGDLS and CDR2 YYNGEE. This CDR3 is 16 amino acids long. Trimming removed 0 bases from V and 4 bases from J; junction bases left unmatched: 9. The CDR3 is CASSVATTGYRYGYTF. The CDR3 DNA reads as TGTGCCAGCAGCGTAGCTACGACAGGGTATCGCTATGGCTACACCTTC.

The chain uses TRBV28 and TRBJ2-5; 9 bases fit TRBD1. Germline loops: CDR1 MDHEN, CDR2 SYDVKM. The CDR3 consists of 15 residues. The V gene end was trimmed by 1 base and the J gene end by 5 bases; junction bases not matched to a gene: 5. The CDR3 DNA follows: TGTGCCAGCAGTTTATACAGGGGGCCACGGGAGACCCAGTACTTC. This encodes CASSLYRGPRETQYF.

The chain uses TRBV30 and TRBJ1-1; D is perhaps TRBD1 (5 bases). V dropped 1 base and J dropped 2 bases, with 11 bases sitting between them. This CDR3 region has 14 residues. In germline, CDR1 is GTSNPN, CDR2 SVGIG (reference sequence). The CDR3, as DNA: TGTGCCTGGAGTGGGTCCAGGGCCAACACTGAAGCTTTCTTT. Protein product: CAWSGSRANTEAFF. Full variable domain (missing parts from reference TRBV30 and TRBJ1-1): SQTIHQWPATLVQPVGSPLSLECTVEGTSNPNLYWYRQAAGRGLQLLFYSVGIGQISSEVPQNLSASRPQDRQFILSSKKLLLSDSGFYLCAWSGSRANTEAFFGQGTRLTVV.

This sequence joins TRBV30 and TRBJ2-1; no definite D call. The V and J ends lost 7 bases and 0 bases respectively, with 16 bases between them. The V gene's germline CDR1 is GTSNPN and CDR2 SVGIG (reference sequence). The CDR3 consists of 15 residues. This CDR3 is CASNPTASSYNEQFF. CDR3 coding DNA: TGTGCCTCAAACCCCACAGCCAGCTCCTACAATGAGCAGTTCTTC.

The V call is TRBV9, the J call TRBJ2-5, with 11 bases identical to TRBD2. Per the germline V gene, CDR1 is SGDLS and CDR2 is YYNGEE. V gave up 3 bases and J gave up 2 bases; unmatched junction bases: 6. This CDR3 has 16 amino acids. The CDR3: CASSAGTSGFQETQYF. The CDR3 region has the DNA TGTGCCAGCAGCGCCGGGACTAGCGGATTTCAAGAGACCCAGTACTTC.

This clone occurred once. The rearrangement links TRBV15 to TRBJ2-2; 7 nucleotides agree with TRBD1. This CDR3 is built from 14 residues. The J segment lost 1 base and the V segment lost 5 bases, leaving 1 base of the junction unmatched. Germline V gene sequence: CDR1 LNHNV, CDR2 YYDKDF (reference sequence). DNA of the CDR3: TGTGCCACCAGCCGGGACAGGAACACCGGGGAGCTGTTTTTT. Its protein product is CATSRDRNTGELFF.

The chain links TRBV30 to TRBJ2-2, with 8 positions matching TRBD1. V lost 0 bases, J lost 5 bases, and 2 bases stayed unmatched. This CDR3 has 14 amino acids. Germline V CDR1 and CDR2: GTSNPN, SVGIG (reference sequence). The CDR3 protein is CAWSVDRGTGELFF. In DNA, the CDR3 is TGTGCCTGGAGTGTAGACAGGGGTACCGGGGAGCTGTTTTTT.